The 30 T cell receptor beta chains given below trace back to one sample, sequenced in a study of T-cell reconstitution after alpha-beta-depleted transplantation in children. TCRbeta library construction was performed incorporating unique molecular identifiers. TCRdb reanalysed the PCR reads using MiXCR and keeps one entry per CDR3 protein. The table records 200,000 to 250,000 distinct CDR3 sequences, about 8.7% of them present only once. This material consisted of PBMCs, mostly from graft donor cells, taken 360 days after TCRalphabeta/CD19-depleted stem cell transplant. The origin of the receptors is a male patient aged 2 to 9 who had a stem cell transplant for acute myeloid leukemia, so the T cells may come from the graft donor.

This chain joins TRBV29-1 and TRBJ2-7; 9 nucleotides match TRBD2. The germline V gene encodes CDR1 SQVTM and CDR2 ANQGSEA. The trim removed 7 bases at V and 4 bases at J, leaving 5 bases unmatched. CDR3 length: 12 residues. The DNA for the CDR3 is TGCAGCGCGCGGGAGGGATGGTACGAGCAGTACTTC. Amino acid sequence: CSAREGWYEQYF.

This clonotype was observed many times. The chain carries TRBV2 and TRBJ2-1; maybe TRBD2 (5 bases). Germline assignment: CDR1 SNHLY and CDR2 FYNNEI. Trimming pared 0 bases from V and 6 bases from J, leaving 12 bases between. The CDR3 extends over 15 amino acids. The CDR3 loop is CASSEAAELVNEQFF. The CDR3 DNA sequence: TGTGCCAGCAGTGAAGCGGCGGAACTAGTCAATGAGCAGTTCTTC.

The V and J genes are TRBV24-1 and TRBJ2-7, with 7 bases identical to TRBD2. This CDR3 spans 13 amino acids. The germline CDR1 and CDR2 sequences are KGHDR and SFDVKD. The J segment lost 7 bases and the V segment lost 4 bases, leaving 6 bases of the junction unmatched. The CDR3 sequence: CATSDRSGGEQYV. As DNA, the CDR3 is TGTGCCACCAGTGACCGCTCCGGGGGGGAGCAGTACGTC.

The chain is built from TRBV7-9 and TRBJ2-1; no reliable D call. From germline, CDR1 is SEHNR and CDR2 FQNEAQ (reference sequence). The CDR3 has 17 amino acids. V shed 7 bases and J shed 0 bases, with 19 bases lying between them. The CDR3, as DNA: TGTGCCAGCACCCCCGGCCCCCTTGGAAGCTCCTACAATGAGCAGTTCTTC. This encodes CASTPGPLGSSYNEQFF.

This clonotype was seen repeatedly, ten times or more. The chain uses TRBV12-3 or TRBV12-4 and TRBJ2-7; TRBD2 aligns across 7 bases. Trimming at V came to 3 bases and at J to 0 bases, leaving 5 bases not matched to a gene. The CDR3 covers 15 residues. In nucleotides, the CDR3 is TGTGCCAGCAGTTTGGGCGGGAGCCTCTCCTACGAGCAGTACTTC. Residues: CASSLGGSLSYEQYF.

The chain joins TRBV20-1 to TRBJ1-5, with 8 positions matching TRBD1. Germline V gene sequence: CDR1 DFQATT, CDR2 SNEGSKA (reference sequence). Trimming cost V 4 bases and J 6 bases; bases outside gene matches: 5. There are 13 residues in the CDR3. The CDR3 coding sequence is TGCAGTGCTACTGGACAGGGAGGTCAGCCCCAGCATTTT. This sequence encodes CSATGQGGQPQHF.

The V gene is TRBV5-1, the J gene TRBJ1-2; TRBD1 matches at 8 bases. Germline assignment: CDR1 SGHRS and CDR2 YFSETQ. V lost 3 bases to trimming and J lost 7 bases; unmatched junction nucleotides: 2. CDR3 length: 12 residues. This chain's CDR3 is CASSWDRSGYTF. CDR3 sequence (DNA): TGCGCCAGCAGCTGGGACAGGTCTGGCTACACCTTC.

The table lists this clonotype with a few counts. This chain joins TRBV7-6 and TRBJ2-3, with D tentatively TRBD2 (5 bases). Trimming took off 1 base at V and 1 base at J, with 12 bases between the two ends. The CDR3 contains 16 residues. CDR1 and CDR2 (germline): SGHVS, FNYEAQ. CDR3 nucleotides: TGTGCCAGCAGCTTAGTTGCCGTACTAGGCACAGATACGCAGTATTTT. Its translation is CASSLVAVLGTDTQYF.

This clonotype was counted many times. The V gene is TRBV29-1, the J gene TRBJ2-1; 7 bases are a match to TRBD2. CDR1 SQVTM and CDR2 ANQGSEA come from the germline V gene. V gave up 7 bases and J gave up 3 bases; unmatched junction bases: 6. The CDR3 runs to 13 residues. The CDR3 DNA sequence: TGCAGCGCCAGCCGGGAGGTCTACAATGAGCAGTTCTTC. Encoded protein: CSASREVYNEQFF.

This clonotype has more than one count but fewer than ten. The chain combines TRBV5-1 with TRBJ1-1; 8 nucleotides align to TRBD1. V lost 4 bases and J lost 1; bases outside the gene matches: 6. The length of the CDR3 is 15 residues. Germline CDR1 reads SGHRS; CDR2 reads YFSETQ. The CDR3 protein is CASSIHRGENTEAFF. CDR3 DNA: TGCGCCAGCAGCATCCACAGGGGGGAGAACACTGAAGCTTTCTTT.

This clonotype appeared many times. This chain connects TRBV29-1 to TRBJ2-3; the D gene is possibly TRBD2 (6 bases). The CDR3 runs to 14 residues. Germline V gene sequence: CDR1 SQVTM, CDR2 ANQGSEA. V was cut by 7 bases and J by 5 bases, with 19 bases left in between. CDR3 bases: TGCAGCGCCGGAGGGCCCTCCTTGATAGATACGCAGTATTTT. This sequence encodes CSAGGPSLIDTQYF.

J is TRBJ2-5 and V is TRBV12-3 or TRBV12-4; 8 nucleotides line up with TRBD2. The CDR3 is 13 residues long. J was trimmed by 5 bases and V by 8 bases; bases with no gene match: 7. Written as DNA, the CDR3 is TGTGCCAGCCGGAGCGGGAGAGGCGAGACCCAGTACTTC. It encodes CASRSGRGETQYF.

V and J are TRBV20-1 and TRBJ2-1, with TRBD1 as a possible D gene (6 bases). The ends were cut back, 1 base at V and 2 bases at J, with 21 bases in the middle. Germline assignment: CDR1 DFQATT and CDR2 SNEGSKA (reference sequence). CDR3 length equals 18 residues. In nucleotides, the CDR3 is TGCAGTGCTAGAGCCCCGCTGGACAGACAGCATCCCTACAATGAGCAGTTCTTC. Amino acid sequence: CSARAPLDRQHPYNEQFF.

This clonotype occurred many times. This sequence joins TRBV5-1 and TRBJ2-7; possibly TRBD2 for D (5 bases). V was trimmed by 0 bases and J by 0 bases, leaving 10 bases between them. CDR1 and CDR2 (germline): SGHRS, YFSETQ. This CDR3 is built from 15 residues. DNA for the CDR3: TGCGCCAGCAGCTTGGCCGCGGGCCCCTCCTACGAGCAGTACTTC. Encoded protein: CASSLAAGPSYEQYF.

The chain has TRBV6-1 and TRBJ2-3; D is unresolved. From germline, CDR1 is MNHNS and CDR2 SASEGT. This CDR3 contains 14 residues. The V end lost 5 bases, the J end lost 2 bases, and 11 bases lay between the germline ends. CDR3 coding DNA: TGTGCCAGCAGTCCGTTGGGTCCCACAGATACGCAGTATTTT. It encodes CASSPLGPTDTQYF.

This clonotype was seen many times. The chain has TRBV12-3 or TRBV12-4 and TRBJ2-5; the D gene is possibly TRBD2 (6 bases). Trimming cost V 3 bases and J 4 bases, with 12 bases left between them. The CDR3 contains 14 residues. The CDR3 DNA reads as TGTGCCAGCAGTTTGACTAGTAGGGGAGAGACCCAGTACTTC. Its translation: CASSLTSRGETQYF.

This clonotype turned up a few times. The V gene is TRBV20-1, the J gene TRBJ1-5; 9 bases are a match to TRBD1. The germline CDR1 and CDR2 sequences are DFQATT and SNEGSKA (reference sequence). CDR3 length equals 18 residues. J lost 5 bases, V lost 2 bases, and 16 bases had no gene match. The CDR3 DNA follows: TGCAGTGCTAGAAAGGACAGGGGCCGCCAGGGGAGTTATCAGCCCCAGCATTTT. It yields the protein CSARKDRGRQGSYQPQHF.

This clonotype was picked up a small number of times. V usage is TRBV18 and J usage is TRBJ1-1; possibly TRBD1 for D (6 bases). V was shortened by 0 bases and J by 8 bases, with 10 bases between the two germline ends. The CDR3 is 13 residues long. CDR1 and CDR2 from the germline V gene are KGHSH and LQKENI. The CDR3 nucleotides read TGTGCCAGCTCACCACCTCAGGGGATCGAAGCTTTCTTT. Translated, it gives CASSPPQGIEAFF. Full variable domain (missing parts from reference TRBV18 and TRBJ1-1): NAGVMQNPRHLVRRRGQEARLRCSPMKGHSHVYWYRQLPEEGLKFMVYLQKENIIDESGMPKERFSAEFPKEGPSILRIQQVVRGDSAAYFCASSPPQGIEAFFGQGTRLTVV.

This clonotype appeared many times. The chain uses TRBV4-2 and TRBJ2-5; the D call may be TRBD1 or TRBD2 (5 bases each). V was pared by 4 bases and J by 5 bases, with 17 bases between. Germline V gene lookup returns CDR1 LGHNA and CDR2 YNFKEQ. CDR3 length equals 15 residues. In DNA form, the CDR3 reads TGTGCCAGCAGCCCCCAGAGAGGGACCGTGGAGACCCAGTACTTC. Encoded protein: CASSPQRGTVETQYF.

This clonotype was recorded many times. The V call is TRBV5-1, the J call TRBJ1-4; 8 bases align to TRBD1. This CDR3 has 14 residues. V lost 4 bases to trimming and J lost 8 bases; unmatched junction nucleotides: 7. Germline CDR1 is SGHRS and CDR2 is YFSETQ. Written as DNA, the CDR3 is TGCGCCAGCAGCCTCAGGGGGCTTGGGGAAAAACTGTTTTTT. It translates to CASSLRGLGEKLFF.

CDR3 bases: TGTGCCAGCAGTCCTCGACAGGGTAGTCAGCCCCAGCATTTT. Translation gives CASSPRQGSQPQHF. The chain carries TRBV12-3 or TRBV12-4 and TRBJ1-5, with TRBD1 identical over 7 bases. V was pared by 5 bases and J by 6 bases, with 7 bases of the junction left unmatched. The CDR3 extends over 14 amino acids.

This clonotype was observed at least ten times. The V call is TRBV12-3 or TRBV12-4, the J call TRBJ1-1; 8 bases map to TRBD1. V lost 3 bases and J lost 4; bases outside the gene matches: 10. The CDR3 contains 16 residues. The CDR3 nucleotides read TGTGCCAGCAGTTTCGGCTTAACAGGGGGACGCACTGAAGCTTTCTTT. This encodes CASSFGLTGGRTEAFF.

This clonotype has a handful of counts. V is TRBV6-5 and J is TRBJ2-7, with 9 bases lining up with TRBD2. This CDR3 region has 15 residues. The J segment lost 3 bases and the V segment lost 4 bases, leaving 7 bases of the junction unmatched. Germline V gene lookup returns CDR1 MNHEY and CDR2 SVGAGI. For the CDR3, the DNA is TGTGCCAGCAGTTTAGCGGGAGAATCACTCTACGAGCAGTACTTC. It yields the protein CASSLAGESLYEQYF.

There are a few counts of this clonotype. The V and J genes are TRBV5-1 and TRBJ1-1; no firm D call. This CDR3 region has 14 residues. Germline loops: CDR1 SGHRS, CDR2 YFSETQ. With 4 bases removed from V and 5 bases from J, the gap between germline ends came to 15 bases. In nucleotides, the CDR3 is TGCGCCAGCAGCCCTGCCGTCTCGGGGACTGAAGCTTTCTTT. This codes for CASSPAVSGTEAFF.

The chain links TRBV15 to TRBJ2-3; 9 positions agree with TRBD2. The CDR3 sequence is 15 residues long. V lost 5 bases and J lost 0; bases outside the gene matches: 3. CDR1 and CDR2 from the germline V gene are LNHNV and YYDKDF (reference sequence). Here the CDR3 DNA reads TGTGCCACCAGCCGGCTAGCGGGGAGCACAGATACGCAGTATTTT. Amino acid sequence: CATSRLAGSTDTQYF.

Details on this clonotype: The junction differs from germline at one of its ends, possibly a read error. The V call is TRBV20-1, the J call TRBJ1-2, with D possibly TRBD1 on 5 matching bases. The CDR3 extends over 17 amino acids. Germline V gives CDR1 DFQATT, CDR2 SNEGSKA (reference sequence). Here the CDR3 DNA reads TGCTGTGCTAGAGATCCTCAGGGAACGTCGAGGTACTATGGCTACACCTTC. This translates into CCARDPQGTSRYYGYTF.

V usage is TRBV12-3 or TRBV12-4 and J usage is TRBJ2-6, with 11 bases aligning to TRBD2. With V trimmed by 4 bases and J by 6 bases, 14 bases remained unmatched. The CDR3 is 19 residues long. The CDR3 loop is CASSSSVLAGGEEANVLTF. The DNA for the CDR3 is TGTGCCAGCAGTTCTAGTGTTCTAGCGGGAGGCGAAGAGGCCAACGTCCTGACTTTC.

A few counts support this clonotype. The chain joins TRBV6-6 to TRBJ2-7; D gene uncertain. Germline V CDR1 and CDR2: MNHNY, SVGAGI (reference sequence). The CDR3 is 12 residues long. The V end was cut by 7 bases, the J end by 2 bases, with 9 bases between. CDR3 region: CASKDGAYEQYF. The CDR3 DNA reads as TGTGCCAGCAAAGACGGAGCCTACGAGCAGTACTTC.

This chain joins TRBV13 and TRBJ2-1, with a possible D match to TRBD2 (6 bases). CDR3 length: 15 amino acids. CDR1 PRHDT and CDR2 FYEKMQ come from the germline V gene (reference sequence). V was clipped by 11 bases and J by 1 base, with 18 bases between them. The CDR3 DNA reads as TGTGCCCGCTGCCGTGCGGGGCTTTCCTACAATGAGCAGTTCTTC. This gives the protein CARCRAGLSYNEQFF.

This clonotype was counted a few times. The gene calls are TRBV5-1 and TRBJ2-2, with a possible D match to TRBD2 (6 bases). The CDR3 contains 14 residues. Germline V gene lookup returns CDR1 SGHRS and CDR2 YFSETQ. V dropped 4 bases and J dropped 3 bases, with 10 bases sitting between them. This chain's CDR3 is CASSPREYTGELFF. DNA for the CDR3: TGCGCCAGCAGCCCCCGGGAGTACACCGGGGAGCTGTTTTTT.